Here is one T cell receptor (beta chain) with its context. Its antigen is as yet unknown. This record belongs to a study of T-cell memory formation after mild COVID-19. Whole-study context: TCR clustering was largely donor specific.

MiXCR was run by TCRdb on the 5' RACE reads, yielding one entry per CDR3 protein. This table holds 170,000 or so distinct CDR3 sequences, over 20% found once. The study, taken as a whole, reports: Clones contracting day 15 to 85 were balanced CD4/CD8; later expanders leaned CD4+.

Trimming shortened V by 6 bases and J by 0 bases, and 12 bases separated the two germline ends. CDR1 and CDR2 from the germline V gene are SEHNR and FQNEAQ (reference sequence). The CDR3 sequence is 16 residues long. The chain employs TRBV7-9 and TRBJ1-6; D ambiguous. The sequence was collected from an adult woman who had mild COVID-19 (a few samples of this study predate the infection). Cell type and time point are not known. Sequencing input: PBMCs or a T cell subset sorted from them (not recorded which). The CDR3 DNA follows: TGTGCCAGCAGTCTCCGGACCGGCTCCTATAATTCACCCCTCCACTTT. Its translation is CASSLRTGSYNSPLHF.